The T cell receptor (beta chain) under discussion was sequenced for a study of blood T cells in healthy people across ages. Study results and limitations: CMV status of donors was unknown, possibly confounding expanded clonotype changes. Per million T cells, TCR beta diversity dropped roughly linearly as age increased.

Germline V gives CDR1 SNHLY, CDR2 FYNNEI. V lost 6 bases to trimming and J lost 0 bases, with 11 bases between them. The CDR3 has 15 amino acids. The second PCR ran roughly 7 to 12 cycles with a sample-barcoded 5' primer and J-beta primers. MiXCR, run by TCRdb on the 5' RACE reads, gives a single entry per CDR3 protein. Seen here are 550,000 to 750,000 distinct CDR3 sequences, under 25% observed once, and the top ten hold roughly 3.9%. Of note for this clonotype: The target antigen is unknown.

Sequencing used blood. The TCR originated in a man aged 65 to 79 in good health. V is TRBV2 and J is TRBJ2-2, with TRBD2 as a possible D gene (6 bases). The CDR3 loop is CASRRDFANTGELFF. CDR3 coding DNA: TGTGCCAGCAGGAGGGACTTCGCGAACACCGGGGAGCTGTTTTTT.